This TCR beta chain was identified in a study of cytomegalovirus exposure and HLA in healthy donors. Overall study findings and caveats: Researchers reported from a later analysis that most CMV-associated TCR beta chains appeared HLA-restricted. A few chains tied to CMV proved CMV antigen-specific in vitro. Most subjects had HLA-A and HLA-B alleles reportedly predicted accurately by TCR beta sequences.

Looked up from germline, CDR1 is SGHTA and CDR2 is FQGNSA. V was cut by 4 bases and J by 5 bases, with 9 bases left in between. This CDR3 is built from 13 residues. The study sampled nominally healthy donors, though unrecorded immune exposures were likely. Notes on this clone: Its cognate antigen is unknown.

Use of 60 Vbeta and 13 Jbeta primers characterized the PCR. Method: immunoSEQ multiplex PCR; TCRdb's copy keeps in-frame clones and lacks some. The specimen's table records about 200,000 clones. The clonotype was recovered from a girl aged 2-9 years in good health and CMV-seropositive. Specimen: PBMCs. The chain is built from TRBV7-2 and TRBJ1-5; tentatively, D is TRBD1 (5 bases). The CDR3 DNA is TGTGCCAGCAGCTCGTCAGGGTATCAGCCCCAGCATTTT. Its protein is CASSSSGYQPQHF.